What follows is one TCR beta chain and its context. Its cognate antigen is unknown. The record originates from a study of cytomegalovirus exposure and HLA in healthy donors. CDR1 and CDR2 from the germline V gene are MGHRA and YSYEKL. The ends lost 4 bases at V and 8 bases at J; junction bases unmatched: 10. The CDR3 covers 15 residues. Overall study results and limits: No immune exposure information besides CMV serostatus was available. In an earlier analysis, about 87% or about 30%: the productive usage of most TCR beta V segments. Within a later analysis, the majority of CMV-associated TCR beta chains appeared HLA-restricted. TCR beta chain V- and J-gene trimming was linked, in a later analysis, to a missense variant in DCLRE1C.

Primers for the PCR totalled 60 Vbeta and 13 Jbeta. Assay used: immunoSEQ multiplex PCR; TCRdb lists only in-frame clones, some missing. Counted here are under 150,000 clones, about three quarters occurring once; the ten biggest clones make up 2.6%. The TCR was taken from a woman aged 55-70 years in good health and CMV-seropositive. J is TRBJ1-2 and V is TRBV4-1, with TRBD1 matching 10 bases. Sequenced: PBMCs. As DNA, the CDR3 is TGCGCCAGCAGCCCCAGACAGGGGGCGTCAGAAGGCTACACCTTC. Its protein product is CASSPRQGASEGYTF.